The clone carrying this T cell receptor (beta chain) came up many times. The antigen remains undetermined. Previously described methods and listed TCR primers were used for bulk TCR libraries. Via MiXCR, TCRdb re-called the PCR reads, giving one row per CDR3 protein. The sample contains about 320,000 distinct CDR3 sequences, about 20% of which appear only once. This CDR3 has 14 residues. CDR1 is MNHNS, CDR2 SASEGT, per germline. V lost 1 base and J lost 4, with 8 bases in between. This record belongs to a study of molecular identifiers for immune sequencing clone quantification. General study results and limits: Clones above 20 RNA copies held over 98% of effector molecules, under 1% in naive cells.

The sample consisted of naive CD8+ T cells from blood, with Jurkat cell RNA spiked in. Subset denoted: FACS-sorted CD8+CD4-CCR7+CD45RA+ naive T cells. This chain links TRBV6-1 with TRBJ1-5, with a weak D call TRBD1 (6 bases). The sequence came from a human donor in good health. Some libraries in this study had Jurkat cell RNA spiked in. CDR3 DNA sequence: TGTGCCAGCAGTGAAGGGGACACGAATCAGCCCCAGCATTTT. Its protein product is CASSEGDTNQPQHF.